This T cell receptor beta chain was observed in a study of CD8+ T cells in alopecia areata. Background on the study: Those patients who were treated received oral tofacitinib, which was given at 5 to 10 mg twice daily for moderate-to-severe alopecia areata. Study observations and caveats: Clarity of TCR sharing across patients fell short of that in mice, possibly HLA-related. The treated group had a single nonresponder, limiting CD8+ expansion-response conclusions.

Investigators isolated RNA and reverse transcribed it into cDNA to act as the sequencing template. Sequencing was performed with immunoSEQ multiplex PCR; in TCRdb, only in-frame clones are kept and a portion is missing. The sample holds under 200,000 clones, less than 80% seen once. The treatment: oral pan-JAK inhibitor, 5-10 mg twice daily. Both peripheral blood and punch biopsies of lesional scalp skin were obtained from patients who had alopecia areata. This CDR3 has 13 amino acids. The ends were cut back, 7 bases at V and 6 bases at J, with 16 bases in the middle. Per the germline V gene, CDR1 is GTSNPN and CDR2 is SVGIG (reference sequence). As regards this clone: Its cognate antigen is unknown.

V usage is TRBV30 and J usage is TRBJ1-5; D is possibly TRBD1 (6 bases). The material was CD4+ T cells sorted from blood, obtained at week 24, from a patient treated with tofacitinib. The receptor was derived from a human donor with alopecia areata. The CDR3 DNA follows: TGTGCCTCAGATCAGGGGCCCGCTCAGCCCCAGCATTTT. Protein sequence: CASDQGPAQPQHF. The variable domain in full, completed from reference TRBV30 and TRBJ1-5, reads SQTIHQWPATLVQPVGSPLSLECTVEGTSNPNLYWYRQAAGRGLQLLFYSVGIGQISSEVPQNLSASRPQDRQFILSSKKLLLSDSGFYLCASDQGPAQPQHFGDGTRLSIL.